This T cell receptor (beta chain) was recorded in a study of T cells in Graves' hyperthyroidism and ophthalmopathy. This clonotype was picked up many times. The antigen is not known. Broader study findings: Blood also showed most of the thyroid clonotypes that were expanded above 0.001.

Stable hyperthyroidism: no ophthalmopathy progression over 18 months of follow-up. Uncontrolled infection, other autoimmune disease, pregnancy or lactation led to exclusion. Each diagnosis was grounded in clinical symptoms, serum thyroxine and TRAb, thyroid ultrasound, and orbital computed tomography. This CDR3 comprises 13 residues. V was clipped by 5 bases and J by 8 bases, with 12 bases between them. Per the germline V gene, CDR1 is MNHEY and CDR2 is SMNVEV (reference sequence). There were TCR beta CDR3 regions amplified from RNA transcripts. TCR CDR3 regions were first amplified by RT-PCR with HTBI primers. TCRdb used MiXCR to reprocess the multiplex PCR reads, holding one entry per CDR3 protein. This sample has a few hundred thousand distinct CDR3 sequences, with about 43% found just once.

This rearrangement joins TRBV27 to TRBJ1-4, with D hard to call. This clonotype originated in a woman between 18 and 30 years old with Graves' hyperthyroidism. The sample taken for sequencing was peripheral blood or thyroid tissue (not recorded which). This chain's CDR3 is CASSERLREKLFF. CDR3 in DNA: TGTGCCAGCAGTGAGCGCCTCAGAGAAAAACTGTTTTTT.